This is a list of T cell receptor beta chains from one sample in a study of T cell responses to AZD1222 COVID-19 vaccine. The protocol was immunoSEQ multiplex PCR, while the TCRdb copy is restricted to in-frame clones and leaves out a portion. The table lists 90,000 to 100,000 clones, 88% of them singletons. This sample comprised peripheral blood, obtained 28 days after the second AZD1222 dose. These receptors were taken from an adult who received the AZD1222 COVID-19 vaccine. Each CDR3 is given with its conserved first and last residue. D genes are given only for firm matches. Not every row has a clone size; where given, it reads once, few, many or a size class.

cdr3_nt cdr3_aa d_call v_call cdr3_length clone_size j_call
TGCGCCAGCAGCTTGAATTCGCGCGGGAGGGGTCCGGGCCATGAAAAACTGTTTTTT CASSLNSRGRGPGHEKLFF . TRBV5-1 19 . TRBJ1-4
TGTGCCAGCAGTCGGCCGTGGGATGAGCAGTTCTTC CASSRPWDEQFF . TRBV28 12 . TRBJ2-1
TGCGCCAGCAGTGAGTCGAACCAGGTTGAGCAGTTCTTC CASSESNQVEQFF . TRBV10-1 13 . TRBJ2-1
TGTGCCAGCAGTCTCCCAGGGGGCTCTAATGAAAAACTGTTTTTT CASSLPGGSNEKLFF TRBD1 TRBV28 15 . TRBJ1-4
TGTGCCAGCAGTTATAGCGGAGCCTACGAGCAGTACTTC CASSYSGAYEQYF . TRBV6-5 13 . TRBJ2-7
TGTGCCAGCAGCCTTCCGAGACAGTTCAACTATGGCTACACCTTC CASSLPRQFNYGYTF . TRBV5-5 15 . TRBJ1-2
TGTGCCAGCAGCCCCGGGGACAGACCCCAAGAGACCCAGTACTTC CASSPGDRPQETQYF TRBD1 TRBV4-2 15 . TRBJ2-5
TGTGCCAGCAGCGCTACAGGGGGAGTACATACAGATACGCAGTATTTT CASSATGGVHTDTQYF TRBD1 TRBV7-9 16 . TRBJ2-3
TGCAGTGCTAGTTGGGACAGACCCGATGAGCAGTTCTTC CSASWDRPDEQFF TRBD1 TRBV20-1 13 once TRBJ2-1
TGTGCCAGCAGTGATTCGACCGCGGTCGCTAAGTTCTTC CASSDSTAVAKFF . TRBV2 13 . TRBJ2-1
TGTGCCAGCAGTTACACAGGGGGCGGAGGCTACACCTTC CASSYTGGGGYTF TRBD1 TRBV6-5 13 . TRBJ1-2
TGTGCCAGCAGCCGATCGGACGGTTCAAATGAGCAGTTCTTC CASSRSDGSNEQFF . TRBV28 14 . TRBJ2-1
TGTGCCAGCAGCCCCCGGGACTACTCCTACGAGCAGTACTTC CASSPRDYSYEQYF TRBD2 TRBV4-2 14 . TRBJ2-7
TGTGCCAGCAGTTACCCGGGGGGCGTCACTGAAGCTTTCTTT CASSYPGGVTEAFF . TRBV6-6 14 . TRBJ1-1
TGCGCCAGCAGCTTGTCTTCTGGCGGGAGGACCTCCTACGAGCAGTACTTC CASSLSSGGRTSYEQYF TRBD2 TRBV5-1 17 . TRBJ2-7
TGTGCCAGCAGCGTAGGACTGGAGCCTGGAAACACCATATATTTT CASSVGLEPGNTIYF . TRBV9 15 . TRBJ1-3
TGCGCCAGCAGAGCCGGACAGACAGATACGCAGTATTTT CASRAGQTDTQYF . TRBV10-2 13 . TRBJ2-3
TGTGCCAGCAGCCCCCAGGGAGTCTATGGCTACACCTTC CASSPQGVYGYTF . TRBV7-2 13 few TRBJ1-2
TGTGCCAGCAGCTCGTTAACAGGGTTTTTGGCGGAGACCCAGTACTTC CASSSLTGFLAETQYF . TRBV7-2 16 . TRBJ2-5
TGTGCCAGCAGTTACTCTCTTCAGCCCCAGCATTTT CASSYSLQPQHF . TRBV12-3/TRBV12-4 12 . TRBJ1-5
TGTGCCAGCACTACAGGGAGGGCCTCTGGAAACACCATATATTTT CASTTGRASGNTIYF . TRBV6-5 15 . TRBJ1-3
TGTGCCAGCAGCTTGGAGACAGCTAACTATGGCTACACCTTC CASSLETANYGYTF . TRBV5-6 14 . TRBJ1-2
TGTGCCAGTAGTCCATCCTTCAAGGGCGGGAGGAGGCGTGATACGCAGTATTTT CASSPSFKGGRRRDTQYF TRBD2 TRBV19 18 once TRBJ2-3
TGTGCCAGCAGCTTAATGGAGGGGGGGAACTACGAGCAGTACTTC CASSLMEGGNYEQYF . TRBV7-3 15 . TRBJ2-7
TGTGCCAGCAGGGGGGGCTCTGGAAACACCATATATTTT CASRGGSGNTIYF . TRBV6-5 13 . TRBJ1-3
TGTGCCTGGAGTGTAGGGAGCGGCGATACGCAGTATTTT CAWSVGSGDTQYF . TRBV30 13 . TRBJ2-3
TGTGCCAGCAGCTTAGCGACAGCAGAGAGCTCCTACGAGCAGTACTTC CASSLATAESSYEQYF . TRBV7-6 16 . TRBJ2-7
TGTGCCAGCAGCTTGGACAGGTTGAACACTGAAGCTTTCTTT CASSLDRLNTEAFF . TRBV5-4 14 . TRBJ1-1
TGTGCCAGCAGTACTAACCTAGCCAAAAACATTCAGTACTTC CASSTNLAKNIQYF . TRBV28 14 . TRBJ2-4
TGTGCCAGCAGCGGGGAGGGGAATACGCAGTATTTT CASSGEGNTQYF TRBD2 TRBV11-3 12 . TRBJ2-3
TGCGCCAGCAGCCAAGACACGGTCTACGAGCAGTACTTC CASSQDTVYEQYF . TRBV4-1 13 . TRBJ2-7
TGTGCCAGCAGTTTCGAGACTGAAGCTTTCTTT CASSFETEAFF . TRBV28 11 . TRBJ1-1
TGCGCCAGCAGCCCTCAGGGGGCCGAGCAGTACTTC CASSPQGAEQYF TRBD1 TRBV5-1 12 . TRBJ2-7
TGTGCCAGCAGCTTAAGCGGATGGGGGGACACTGAAGCTTTCTTT CASSLSGWGDTEAFF . TRBV6-5 15 once TRBJ1-1
TGTGCCAGCAGCCAAGACCACGGGACAGAGGGCACAGATACGCAGTATTTT CASSQDHGTEGTDTQYF TRBD1 TRBV3-1/TRBV3-2 17 . TRBJ2-3
TGTGCCAGTAGCGGGAGCCGGGTCACAGATACGCAGTATTTT CASSGSRVTDTQYF TRBD2 TRBV2 14 . TRBJ2-3
TGCAGCCAGTCTATGGTCGATGAGCAGTTCTTC CSQSMVDEQFF . TRBV20-1 11 . TRBJ2-1
TGTGCCAGCAGCGTAGAGGGGACAGATACGCAGTATTTT CASSVEGTDTQYF . TRBV9 13 . TRBJ2-3
TGCAGCGTTGTCCCCTTCTCCTACAATGAGCAGTTCTTC CSVVPFSYNEQFF . TRBV29-1 13 . TRBJ2-1
TGTGCCATCAGTGATGTCGGGGGAAACACTGAAGCTTTCTTT CAISDVGGNTEAFF . TRBV10-3 14 . TRBJ1-1
TGTGCCAGCAGTTGGGGGACAGGGGGTGATTCACCCCTCCACTTT CASSWGTGGDSPLHF TRBD1 TRBV6-5 15 few TRBJ1-6
TGTGCCACCAGCAGAGTGGTTTCCGGAAACACCATATATTTT CATSRVVSGNTIYF . TRBV15 14 . TRBJ1-3
TGTGCCATCGGGGCCGTCGGGGGGGTGAACACCGGGGAGCTGTTTTTT CAIGAVGGVNTGELFF TRBD2 TRBV10-3 16 . TRBJ2-2